A selection of T cell receptor beta chains follows, all from one sample in a study of regulatory T cells in long-lasting Graves disease. MiXCR, run by TCRdb on the multiplex PCR reads, gives a single entry per CDR3 protein. This sample carries around 400,000 distinct CDR3 sequences, roughly 15% of them seen once, and the ten largest clones take 7.8%. These data also featured in a second study, about T cells in Graves' hyperthyroidism and ophthalmopathy.

The specimen was peripheral blood mononuclear cells (PBMCs), collected at new diagnosis, from a patient treated with antithyroid drugs. These receptor sequences come from a woman aged 40 to 49 with Graves disease. CDR3s include the opening cysteine and the closing phenylalanine or tryptophan. Each record gives: V gene, clone size, CDR3 protein. For some rows the clone size is stated as once, few or many, or as a class when expanded; others skip it.

V gene: TRBV30; clone size: -; CDR3 protein: CAWSRGRGWEQYF
V gene: TRBV7-2; clone size: many; CDR3 protein: CASSLQSGTPTETGELFF
V gene: TRBV20-1; clone size: -; CDR3 protein: CSAASRGQDTQYF
V gene: TRBV7-2; clone size: many; CDR3 protein: CASSRNNRDEQYF
V gene: TRBV27; clone size: -; CDR3 protein: CASSWTASTDTQYF
V gene: TRBV15; clone size: -; CDR3 protein: CATSREDNSPLHF
V gene: TRBV5-6; clone size: many; CDR3 protein: CASSFIWGVNTEAFF
V gene: TRBV9; clone size: -; CDR3 protein: CASSVAGTSGSKEQFF
V gene: TRBV5-1; clone size: -; CDR3 protein: CASSAGTSVHSPINEQFF
V gene: TRBV12-3/TRBV12-4; clone size: many; CDR3 protein: CASSPGQGQYF
V gene: TRBV27; clone size: many; CDR3 protein: CASSFPGAYEQYF
V gene: TRBV15; clone size: -; CDR3 protein: CATSRDSGRANEQFF
V gene: TRBV12-3/TRBV12-4; clone size: many; CDR3 protein: CASNLFAGEVNNEQFF
V gene: TRBV20-1; clone size: few; CDR3 protein: CSARDRLSGREYF
V gene: TRBV28; clone size: -; CDR3 protein: CASSLSRVYSNQPQHF
V gene: TRBV2; clone size: many; CDR3 protein: CASSDEFRGETQYF
V gene: TRBV19; clone size: many; CDR3 protein: CASTTSRGGTEAFF
V gene: TRBV5-5; clone size: few; CDR3 protein: CASSLEPDSLNSPLHF
V gene: TRBV7-2; clone size: -; CDR3 protein: CASSLGPRRRYGYTF
V gene: TRBV19; clone size: -; CDR3 protein: CASKPSGRTDTQYF
V gene: TRBV20-1; clone size: -; CDR3 protein: CSARDPRGGELFF
V gene: TRBV7-2; clone size: many; CDR3 protein: CASTRHPTGGDGYTF
V gene: TRBV12-3/TRBV12-4; clone size: many; CDR3 protein: CASRGQGYSNQPQHF
V gene: TRBV12-3/TRBV12-4; clone size: many; CDR3 protein: CASSINGGPNTGELFF